This T cell receptor (beta chain) was observed in a study of blood T cells in healthy people across ages. General observations from the study: Diversity figures derived from one million T cells were judged to underestimate the true value.

This clonotype was picked up one time. Its target is not known. Samples each had at least 5 micrograms of total RNA extracted. PCR was performed a second time for roughly 7 to 12 cycles using a sample-barcoded 5' primer and a J-beta primer mix. TCRdb reprocessed the 5' RACE reads via MiXCR and lists one record per CDR3 protein. The table lists hundreds of thousands of distinct CDR3 sequences, roughly 49% of them singletons. The V gene end was trimmed by 11 bases and the J gene end by 0 bases; junction bases not matched to a gene: 6. The CDR3 sequence is 15 residues long. The germline CDR1 and CDR2 sequences are ENHRY and SYGVKD.

This clonotype originated in a woman aged 60-70 years in good health. Sequencing was carried out using blood. This chain joins TRBV10-3 and TRBJ2-7, with 14 positions matching TRBD2. The CDR3 sequence: CAVGLAGGSSYEQYF. The CDR3 DNA is TGTGCCGTTGGACTAGCGGGAGGCAGCTCCTACGAGCAGTACTTC.